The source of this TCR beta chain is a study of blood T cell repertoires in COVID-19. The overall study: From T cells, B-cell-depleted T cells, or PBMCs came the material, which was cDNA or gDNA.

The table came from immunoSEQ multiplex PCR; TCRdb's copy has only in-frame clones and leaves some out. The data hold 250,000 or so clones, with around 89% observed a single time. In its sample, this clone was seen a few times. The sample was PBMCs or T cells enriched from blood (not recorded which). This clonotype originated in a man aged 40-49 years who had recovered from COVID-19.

The chain's CDR3 is CASSSIGGIGQPQHF. CDR3 sequence (DNA): TGTGCCAGCAGCTCAATTGGGGGGATTGGGCAGCCCCAGCATTTT. This rearrangement joins TRBV11-2 to TRBJ1-5, with a tentative D call TRBD1 (5 bases). From germline, CDR1 is SGHAT and CDR2 FQNNGV. The CDR3 covers 15 residues. V dropped 4 bases and J dropped 7 bases, with 17 bases sitting between them.